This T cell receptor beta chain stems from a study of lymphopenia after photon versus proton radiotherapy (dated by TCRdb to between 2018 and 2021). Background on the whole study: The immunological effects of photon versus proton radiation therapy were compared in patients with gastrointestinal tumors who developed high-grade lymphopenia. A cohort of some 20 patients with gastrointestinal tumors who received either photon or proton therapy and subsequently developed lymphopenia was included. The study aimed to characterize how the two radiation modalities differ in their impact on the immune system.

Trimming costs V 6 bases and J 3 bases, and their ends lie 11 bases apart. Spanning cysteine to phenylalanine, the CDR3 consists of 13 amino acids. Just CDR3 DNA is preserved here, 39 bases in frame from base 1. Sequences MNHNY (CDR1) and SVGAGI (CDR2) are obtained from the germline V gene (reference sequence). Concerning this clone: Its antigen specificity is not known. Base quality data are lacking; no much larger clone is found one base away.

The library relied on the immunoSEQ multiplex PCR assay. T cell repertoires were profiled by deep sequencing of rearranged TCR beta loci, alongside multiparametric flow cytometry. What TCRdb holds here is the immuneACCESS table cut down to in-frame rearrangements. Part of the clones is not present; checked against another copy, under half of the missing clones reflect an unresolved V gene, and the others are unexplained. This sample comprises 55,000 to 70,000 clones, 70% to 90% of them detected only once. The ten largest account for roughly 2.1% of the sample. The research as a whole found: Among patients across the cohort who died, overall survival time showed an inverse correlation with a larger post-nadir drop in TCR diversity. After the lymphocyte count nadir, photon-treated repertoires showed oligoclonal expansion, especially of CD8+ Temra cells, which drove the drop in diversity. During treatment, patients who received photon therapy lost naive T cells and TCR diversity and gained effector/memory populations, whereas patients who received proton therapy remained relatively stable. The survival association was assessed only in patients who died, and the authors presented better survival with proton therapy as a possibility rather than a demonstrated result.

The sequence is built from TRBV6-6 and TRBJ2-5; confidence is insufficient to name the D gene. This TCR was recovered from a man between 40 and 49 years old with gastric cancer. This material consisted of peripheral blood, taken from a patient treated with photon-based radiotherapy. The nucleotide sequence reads TGTGCCAGCAGACGCCAAAGGGAAGAGACCCAGTACTTC. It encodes CASRRQREETQYF.